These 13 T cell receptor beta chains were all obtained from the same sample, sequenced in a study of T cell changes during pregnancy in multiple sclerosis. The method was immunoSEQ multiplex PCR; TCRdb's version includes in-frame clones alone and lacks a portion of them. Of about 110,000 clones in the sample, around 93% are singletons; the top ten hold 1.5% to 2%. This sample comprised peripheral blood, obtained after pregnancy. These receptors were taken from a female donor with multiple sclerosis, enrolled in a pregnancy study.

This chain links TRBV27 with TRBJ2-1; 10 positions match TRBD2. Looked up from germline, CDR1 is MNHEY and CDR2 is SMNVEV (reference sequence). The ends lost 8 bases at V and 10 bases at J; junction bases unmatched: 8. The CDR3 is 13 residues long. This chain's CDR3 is CASRLAGLGEQFF. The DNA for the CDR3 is TGTGCCAGCCGACTAGCGGGCTTAGGGGAGCAGTTCTTC.

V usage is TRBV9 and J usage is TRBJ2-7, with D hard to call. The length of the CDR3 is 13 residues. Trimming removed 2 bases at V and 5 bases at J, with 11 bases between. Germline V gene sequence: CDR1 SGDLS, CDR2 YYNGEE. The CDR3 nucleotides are TGTGCCAGCAGCGTTGGCTACCAGGACGAGCAGTACTTC. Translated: CASSVGYQDEQYF.

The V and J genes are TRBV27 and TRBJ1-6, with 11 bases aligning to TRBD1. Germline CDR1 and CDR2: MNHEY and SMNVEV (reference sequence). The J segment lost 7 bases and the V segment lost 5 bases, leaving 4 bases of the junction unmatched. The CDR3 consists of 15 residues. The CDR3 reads CASSTRDRGNSPLHF. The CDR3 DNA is TGTGCCAGCAGTACCCGGGACAGGGGGAATTCACCCCTCCACTTT.

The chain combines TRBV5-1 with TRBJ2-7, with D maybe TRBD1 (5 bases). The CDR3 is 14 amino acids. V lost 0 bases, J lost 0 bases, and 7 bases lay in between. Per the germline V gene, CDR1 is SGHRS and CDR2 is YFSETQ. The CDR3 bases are TGCGCCAGCAGCTTGGAGGGGTCCTCCTACGAGCAGTACTTC. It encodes CASSLEGSSYEQYF. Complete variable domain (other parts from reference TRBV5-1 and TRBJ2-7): KAGVTQTPRYLIKTRGQQVTLSCSPISGHRSVSWYQQTPGQGLQFLFEYFSETQRNKGNFPGRFSGRQFSNSRSEMNVSTLELGDSALYLCASSLEGSSYEQYFGPGTRLTVT.

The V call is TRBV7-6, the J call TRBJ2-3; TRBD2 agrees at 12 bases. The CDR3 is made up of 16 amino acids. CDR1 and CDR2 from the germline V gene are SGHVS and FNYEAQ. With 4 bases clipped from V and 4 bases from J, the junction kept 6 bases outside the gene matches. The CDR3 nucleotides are TGTGCCAGCAGCTGGGTACTAGCGGGGGGACCAGATACGCAGTATTTT. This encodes CASSWVLAGGPDTQYF.

In nucleotides, the CDR3 is TGTGCCAGCATACCTAGCAGTTACAATGAGCAGTTCTTC. As protein: CASIPSSYNEQFF. This chain joins TRBV2 and TRBJ2-1; D possibly corresponds to TRBD2 (5 bases). V lost 7 bases to trimming and J lost 4 bases, with 11 bases between them. Looked up from germline, CDR1 is SNHLY and CDR2 is FYNNEI. This CDR3 is 13 amino acids long.

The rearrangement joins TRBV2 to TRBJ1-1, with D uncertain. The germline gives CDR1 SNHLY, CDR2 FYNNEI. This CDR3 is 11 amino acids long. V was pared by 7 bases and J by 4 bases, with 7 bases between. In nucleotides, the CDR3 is TGTGCCAGCAAGGAGGGCACTGAAGCTTTCTTT. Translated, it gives CASKEGTEAFF.

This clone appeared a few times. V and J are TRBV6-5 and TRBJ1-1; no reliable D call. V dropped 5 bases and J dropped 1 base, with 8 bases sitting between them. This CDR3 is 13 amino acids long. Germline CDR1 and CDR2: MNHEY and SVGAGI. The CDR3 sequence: CASSDRENTEAFF. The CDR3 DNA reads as TGTGCCAGCAGTGACCGGGAGAACACTGAAGCTTTCTTT.

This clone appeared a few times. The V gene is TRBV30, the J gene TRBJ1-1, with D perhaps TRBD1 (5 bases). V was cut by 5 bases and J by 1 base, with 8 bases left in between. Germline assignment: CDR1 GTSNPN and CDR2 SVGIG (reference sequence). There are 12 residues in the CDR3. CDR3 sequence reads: CAWDTGNTEAFF. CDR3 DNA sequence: TGTGCCTGGGACACAGGGAACACTGAAGCTTTCTTT.

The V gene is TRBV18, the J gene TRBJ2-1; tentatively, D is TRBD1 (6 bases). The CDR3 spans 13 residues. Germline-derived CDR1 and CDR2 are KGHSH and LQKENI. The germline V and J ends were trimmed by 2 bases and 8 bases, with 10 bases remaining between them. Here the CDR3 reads CASSPRTDDEQFF. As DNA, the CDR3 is TGTGCCAGCTCACCAAGGACAGACGATGAGCAGTTCTTC.

The CDR3 DNA reads TGCGCCAGCAGCTTGTTGGGACATGCGAACACCGGGGAGCTGTTTTTT. Translation: CASSLLGHANTGELFF. The chain recombines TRBV5-1 with TRBJ2-2; D is perhaps TRBD1 (6 bases). The CDR3 totals 16 residues. V was shortened by 1 base and J by 0 bases, with 10 bases between the two germline ends. Germline lookup yields CDR1 SGHRS and CDR2 YFSETQ.

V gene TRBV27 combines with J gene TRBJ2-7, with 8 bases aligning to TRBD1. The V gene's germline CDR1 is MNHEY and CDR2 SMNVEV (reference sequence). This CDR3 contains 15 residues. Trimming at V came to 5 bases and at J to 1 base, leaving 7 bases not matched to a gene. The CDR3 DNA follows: TGTGCCAGCAGTCCCCGACAGGGGCGGTCCTACGAGCAGTACTTC. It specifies CASSPRQGRSYEQYF.

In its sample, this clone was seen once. The CDR3 reads CAWTAEALKTNEKLFF. CDR3 nucleotides: TGTGCCTGGACAGCCGAGGCCCTTAAAACTAATGAAAAACTGTTTTTT. The rearrangement joins TRBV30 to TRBJ1-4; no clear D gene. V was cut by 4 bases and J by 1 base, with 16 bases left in between. This CDR3 spans 16 amino acids. Germline V CDR1 and CDR2: GTSNPN, SVGIG (reference sequence).